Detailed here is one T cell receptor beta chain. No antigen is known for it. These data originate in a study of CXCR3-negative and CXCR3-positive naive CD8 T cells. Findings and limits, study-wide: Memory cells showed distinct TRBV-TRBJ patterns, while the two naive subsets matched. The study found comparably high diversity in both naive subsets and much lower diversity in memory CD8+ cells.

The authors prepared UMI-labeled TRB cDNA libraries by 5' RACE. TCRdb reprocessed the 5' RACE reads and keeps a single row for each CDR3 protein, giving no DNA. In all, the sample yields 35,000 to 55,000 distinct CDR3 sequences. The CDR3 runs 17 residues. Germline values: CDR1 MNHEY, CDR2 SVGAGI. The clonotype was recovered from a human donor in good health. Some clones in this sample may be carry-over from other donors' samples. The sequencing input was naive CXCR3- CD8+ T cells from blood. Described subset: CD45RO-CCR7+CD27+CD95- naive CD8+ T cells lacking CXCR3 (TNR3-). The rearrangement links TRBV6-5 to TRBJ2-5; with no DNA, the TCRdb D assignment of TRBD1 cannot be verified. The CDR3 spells CASSYSPIRGGQETQYF.